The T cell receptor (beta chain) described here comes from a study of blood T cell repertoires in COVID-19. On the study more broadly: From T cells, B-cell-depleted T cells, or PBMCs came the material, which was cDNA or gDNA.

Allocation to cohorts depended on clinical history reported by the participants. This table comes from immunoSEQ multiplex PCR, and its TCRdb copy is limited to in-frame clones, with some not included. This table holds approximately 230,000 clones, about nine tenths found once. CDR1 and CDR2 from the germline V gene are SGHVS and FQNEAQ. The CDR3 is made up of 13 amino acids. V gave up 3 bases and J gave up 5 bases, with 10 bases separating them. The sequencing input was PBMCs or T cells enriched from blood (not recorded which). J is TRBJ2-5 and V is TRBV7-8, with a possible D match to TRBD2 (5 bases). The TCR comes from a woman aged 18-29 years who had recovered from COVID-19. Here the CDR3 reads CASSFNTGETQYF. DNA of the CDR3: TGTGCCAGCAGCTTTAATACGGGGGAGACCCAGTACTTC.